The 32 T cell receptor beta chains reported below all come from one sample, sequenced in a study of blood T cells in healthy people across ages (dated by TCRdb to the mid-2010s). Receptors were amplified or captured by 5' RACE. Sequenced using an Illumina HiSeq 2500. A second PCR of about 6 to 11 cycles was performed with a sample-barcoded 5' primer and a J-beta primer mix. TCRdb applied fastp at Q25 and MiXCR to the public reads, then kept only in-frame beta chains. Each record represents a unique CDR3 protein, reported with the most common genes and DNA among its rows. The sample records 550,000 to 600,000 distinct CDR3 sequences, 47% of which are singletons. Under 30% of the sample is taken by the ten largest. The sequencing sample was made of blood. Receptors were obtained from a man older than 75 in good health.

A few counts support this clonotype. The rearrangement joins TRBV28 to TRBJ2-7; 15 bases line up with TRBD2. Trimming removed 6 bases from V and 2 bases from J; junction bases left unmatched: 8. CDR1 and CDR2 from the germline V gene are MDHEN and SYDVKM. This CDR3 is built from 17 residues. CDR3 residues: CASRPGLAGGPPYEQYF. Here the CDR3 DNA reads TGTGCCAGCAGACCGGGACTAGCGGGAGGCCCGCCCTACGAGCAGTACTTC.

This clonotype was observed many times. The chain has TRBV7-2 and TRBJ2-1, with 7 nucleotides matching TRBD1. The germline V gene encodes CDR1 SGHTA and CDR2 FQGNSA. V shed 6 bases, J shed 8 bases, and the junction held 4 bases outside the gene matches. CDR3 length: 12 residues. CDR3 DNA: TGTGCCAGCAGTTTACAGGGGTATGAGCAGTTCTTC. As protein: CASSLQGYEQFF.

This rearrangement joins TRBV24-1 to TRBJ2-1; 7 bases align to TRBD1. The CDR3 sequence is 16 residues long. J lost 3 bases, V lost 4 bases, and 8 bases had no gene match. Germline loops: CDR1 KGHDR, CDR2 SFDVKD. CDR3 loop: CATSESRDSNYNEQFF. The CDR3 nucleotides are TGTGCCACCAGTGAGTCCCGGGACAGCAACTACAATGAGCAGTTCTTC.

The gene calls are TRBV12-3 or TRBV12-4 and TRBJ2-1; D tentatively fits TRBD1 or TRBD2 (5 bases each). Trimming cost V 5 bases and J 5 bases, with 16 bases left between them. This CDR3 has 15 amino acids. CDR3 residues: CASSPRDPKHNEQFF. As DNA, the CDR3 is TGTGCCAGCAGTCCCCGGGACCCGAAACACAATGAGCAGTTCTTC.

This chain links TRBV6-2 or TRBV6-3 with TRBJ2-1; the match to TRBD1 covers 8 bases. J was trimmed by 0 bases and V by 2 bases; bases with no gene match: 12. Per the germline V gene, CDR1 is MNHEY and CDR2 is SVGEGT. The CDR3 consists of 19 residues. CDR3 in amino acids: CASSYPKEPGGDSYNEQFF. CDR3 bases: TGTGCCAGCAGTTACCCCAAAGAACCAGGGGGCGACTCCTACAATGAGCAGTTCTTC.

V usage is TRBV5-1 and J usage is TRBJ2-1; D possibly corresponds to TRBD1 (5 bases). Germline V gene sequence: CDR1 SGHRS, CDR2 YFSETQ. CDR3 length: 14 amino acids. V gave up 0 bases and J gave up 10 bases, with 14 bases separating them. CDR3 DNA: TGCGCCAGCAGCTTGGTAGGGGTTCGACAGGAGCAGTTCTTC. Translation: CASSLVGVRQEQFF.

This clonotype was recorded many times. A clone one base away is much larger, so this may be a read error. This rearrangement joins TRBV7-2 to TRBJ2-1; D uncertain. The J call is doubtful: the DNA matches TRBJ2-7 better. CDR1 and CDR2 (germline): SGHTA, FQGNSA. The CDR3 spans 14 residues. The CDR3 loop is CASSLMGSYNEQYF. CDR3 in DNA: TGTGCCAGCAGCTTAATGGGTAGCTACAATGAGCAGTACTTC.

This clonotype has a handful of counts. This chain joins TRBV10-2 and TRBJ1-1, with TRBD1 as a possible D gene (6 bases). Germline V gene sequence: CDR1 WSHSY, CDR2 SAAADI. Trimming left V 10 bases short and J 2 bases short, with 17 bases between. CDR3 length equals 14 residues. The CDR3 is CATLPDRTNTEAFF. CDR3 in DNA: TGCGCCACCCTTCCGGACAGAACAAACACTGAAGCTTTCTTT.

V is TRBV20-1 and J is TRBJ1-5; D unresolved. This CDR3 has 13 residues. Germline CDR1 is DFQATT and CDR2 is SNEGSKA (reference sequence). V lost 3 bases and J lost 2, with 8 bases in between. The CDR3 protein is CSASLQGNQPQHF. The CDR3 DNA is TGCAGTGCTAGCCTGCAGGGCAATCAGCCCCAGCATTTT.

The table lists this clonotype with a few counts. V gene TRBV7-2 combines with J gene TRBJ2-3; 9 bases agree with TRBD2. From germline, CDR1 is SGHTA and CDR2 FQGNSA. This CDR3 comprises 16 residues. V shed 5 bases, J shed 4 bases, and the junction held 10 bases outside the gene matches. The CDR3 sequence is CASSSNRAGGPDTQYF. CDR3 DNA: TGTGCCAGCAGCAGCAACAGAGCGGGGGGACCAGATACGCAGTATTTT. The full variable domain, rest sourced from reference TRBV7-2 and TRBJ2-3, is GAGVSQSPSNKVTEKGKDVELRCDPISGHTALYWYRQSLGQGLEFLIYFQGNSAPDKSGLPSDRFSAERTGGSVSTLTIQRTQQEDSAVYLCASSSNRAGGPDTQYFGPGTRLTVL.

This clonotype was counted many times. The chain is built from TRBV6-5 and TRBJ1-4; D gene uncertain. CDR1 is MNHEY, CDR2 SVGAGI, per germline. The CDR3 sequence is 13 residues long. V was shortened by 5 bases and J by 6 bases, with 10 bases between the two germline ends. DNA of the CDR3: TGTGCCAGCAGTCTTTGGACGGATGAAAAACTGTTTTTT. Translated, it gives CASSLWTDEKLFF.

Worth noting for this clonotype: This may arise from a read error, as a much more abundant clone is one base away. CDR3 DNA sequence: TGTGCCAGCAGCGTCGTCCAGAATTGGGAGACCCAGTACTTC. Translating gives CASSVVQNWETQYF. The V call is TRBV28, the J call TRBJ2-5; D is unclear. Trimming shortened V by 6 bases and J by 5 bases, and 16 bases separated the two germline ends. The CDR3 is 14 residues long. The germline gives CDR1 MDHEN, CDR2 SYDVKM.

Note on this clonotype: Being one base from a much bigger clone, this may be a read error. The DNA for the CDR3 is TGCGCCTGCAGCTATGACATCCTGAACACTGAAGCTTTCTTT. This sequence encodes CACSYDILNTEAFF. The chain combines TRBV5-1 with TRBJ1-1; D is ambiguous. CDR1 SGHRS and CDR2 YFSETQ come from the germline V gene. The CDR3 contains 14 residues.

This clonotype showed up just a few times. The rearrangement uses TRBV12-3 or TRBV12-4 and TRBJ2-2, with a weak D call TRBD1 (5 bases). CDR3 length: 13 amino acids. CDR3 loop: CASQGVRGGELFF. For the CDR3, the DNA is TGTGCGTCACAAGGGGTGCGCGGCGGGGAGCTGTTTTTT.

This clonotype showed up just a few times. The chain has TRBV29-1 and TRBJ2-1; 11 nucleotides agree with TRBD2. J was trimmed by 7 bases and V by 0 bases; bases with no gene match: 14. CDR1 is SQVTM and CDR2 is ANQGSEA in the germline V gene. CDR3 size: 18 residues. The CDR3 protein is CSVEDSIRTSGRTNEQFF. The CDR3 DNA sequence: TGCAGCGTTGAAGATTCAATCCGAACTAGCGGGAGAACGAATGAGCAGTTCTTC.

The genes are TRBV27 and TRBJ2-5; D gene unclear. The V gene's germline CDR1 is MNHEY and CDR2 SMNVEV (reference sequence). V lost 1 base and J lost 5, with 11 bases in between. CDR3 length: 14 residues. The CDR3 spells CASSLFAGSETQYF. The CDR3, as DNA: TGTGCCAGCAGTTTATTCGCCGGAAGTGAGACCCAGTACTTC.

The V call is TRBV10-3, the J call TRBJ2-7; D is uncertain. The ends were cut back, 0 bases at V and 3 bases at J, with 9 bases in the middle. There are 14 residues in the CDR3. The V gene's germline CDR1 is ENHRY and CDR2 SYGVKD. CDR3 in amino acids: CAISESGTNYEQYF. CDR3 sequence (DNA): TGTGCCATCAGTGAGTCCGGCACGAACTACGAGCAGTACTTC.

The chain's CDR3 is CASSSPTGVGDTQYF. CDR3 sequence (DNA): TGTGCCAGCAGCTCCCCGACAGGGGTGGGAGATACGCAGTATTTT. The chain employs TRBV7-2 and TRBJ2-3, with 8 positions matching TRBD1. This CDR3 has 15 residues. Trimming cost V 4 bases and J 5 bases; bases outside gene matches: 8. Germline V gene sequence: CDR1 SGHTA, CDR2 FQGNSA.

This clonotype was seen a handful of times. The chain carries TRBV3-1 and TRBJ2-5; TRBD1 matches 9 bases. The J call may be faulty, since TRBJ2-7 better matches the DNA end. The CDR3 totals 13 residues. The germline gives CDR1 LGHDT, CDR2 YNNKEL (reference sequence). Here the CDR3 DNA reads TGTGCCAGCAGCCCGGGACAGGGCGGCGAGCAGTACTTC. This gives the protein CASSPGQGGEQYF.

This clonotype was recorded a few times. This chain connects TRBV5-1 to TRBJ2-7, with D perhaps matching TRBD1 (6 bases). The V gene's germline CDR1 is SGHRS and CDR2 YFSETQ. The ends were cut back, 3 bases at V and 2 bases at J, with 12 bases in the middle. CDR3 length: 14 residues. CDR3 residues: CASSSTGRAYEQYF. DNA for the CDR3: TGCGCCAGCAGCTCGACAGGACGGGCCTACGAGCAGTACTTC.

The chain joins TRBV7-2 to TRBJ1-1, with 7 bases lining up with TRBD1. The ends lost 5 bases at V and 8 bases at J; junction bases unmatched: 5. The CDR3 extends over 12 amino acids. Germline V gene sequence: CDR1 SGHTA, CDR2 FQGNSA. CDR3: CASSGRGWEAFF. For the CDR3, the DNA is TGTGCCAGCAGCGGCAGGGGGTGGGAAGCTTTCTTT. Variable domain in full (rest from reference TRBV7-2 and TRBJ1-1): GAGVSQSPSNKVTEKGKDVELRCDPISGHTALYWYRQSLGQGLEFLIYFQGNSAPDKSGLPSDRFSAERTGGSVSTLTIQRTQQEDSAVYLCASSGRGWEAFFGQGTRLTVV.

J is TRBJ2-5 and V is TRBV20-1; TRBD2 aligns across 8 bases. Germline values: CDR1 DFQATT, CDR2 SNEGSKA (reference sequence). There are 14 residues in the CDR3. V was pared by 6 bases and J by 1 base, with 7 bases of the junction left unmatched. CDR3 in amino acids: CSAALAGIQETQYF. CDR3 nucleotide sequence: TGCAGTGCCGCCTTAGCGGGGATCCAAGAGACCCAGTACTTC.

This chain links TRBV11-3 with TRBJ2-5; D is possibly TRBD1 or TRBD2 (5 bases each). Trimming removed 5 bases from V and 2 bases from J, with 15 bases in between. Germline V gives CDR1 SGHNT, CDR2 YENEEA. The CDR3 loop spans 15 amino acids. The CDR3: CASSPGATDQETQYF. CDR3 bases: TGTGCCAGCAGCCCCGGGGCGACGGATCAAGAGACCCAGTACTTC.

This chain connects TRBV4-3 to TRBJ1-6, with D unresolved. This CDR3 contains 16 residues. The germline gives CDR1 LGHNA, CDR2 YSLEER. Trimming pared 1 base from V and 5 bases from J, leaving 12 bases between. CDR3 sequence (DNA): TGCGCCAGCAGCCAAGCGGCAGACCTAAATAATTCACCCCTCCACTTT. Translated, it gives CASSQAADLNNSPLHF.

This clonotype occurred a few times. The V and J genes are TRBV27 and TRBJ2-3, with TRBD1 matching over 7 bases. The junction had 3 bases not matched to a gene; V was cut back by 0 bases and J by 0 bases. CDR1 is MNHEY, CDR2 SMNVEV, per germline (reference sequence). The CDR3 spans 16 residues. The CDR3 region is CASSLSQGVSTDTQYF. CDR3 DNA: TGTGCCAGCAGTTTATCCCAGGGGGTCAGCACAGATACGCAGTATTTT.

This clonotype was counted between two and nine times. Just one base apart from a much larger clone, this may be a read error. The rearrangement joins TRBV20-1 to TRBJ2-1; 11 bases fit TRBD2. The CDR3 loop spans 18 amino acids. CDR1 is DFQATT, CDR2 SNEGSKA, per germline (reference sequence). V lost 7 bases to trimming and J lost 0 bases; unmatched junction nucleotides: 14. The CDR3 DNA reads as TGCAGTGTGAAGCGGCCTAGCGGGAGGTGCAGCTCCTACAATGAGCAGTTCTTC. Protein: CSVKRPSGRCSSYNEQFF.

The gene calls are TRBV5-1 and TRBJ2-5; 9 nucleotides match TRBD2. Trimming cost V 4 bases and J 1 base; bases outside gene matches: 8. This CDR3 has 16 residues. Germline lookup yields CDR1 SGHRS and CDR2 YFSETQ. DNA for the CDR3: TGCGCCAGCAGCACATCGATTAGCGGGGGCCAAGAGACCCAGTACTTC. Amino acids: CASSTSISGGQETQYF.

The chain couples TRBV4-2 to TRBJ1-2; D may be TRBD1 (5 bases). The V end lost 1 base, the J end lost 7 bases, and 19 bases lay between the germline ends. CDR1 LGHNA and CDR2 YNFKEQ come from the germline V gene. The CDR3 consists of 16 residues. The CDR3 bases are TGTGCCAGCAGCCAAGGAAACGAGTGGGGGTTGGCTGGCTACACCTTC. Amino acids: CASSQGNEWGLAGYTF.

This sequence joins TRBV7-2 and TRBJ2-2; D unresolved. The CDR3 loop spans 14 amino acids. The germline CDR1 and CDR2 sequences are SGHTA and FQGNSA. V was cut by 0 bases and J by 10 bases, with 12 bases left in between. This CDR3 reads CASSLAIGRLELFF. The CDR3 DNA reads as TGTGCCAGCAGCTTAGCGATCGGCAGGTTGGAGCTGTTTTTT.

Remarks on this clonotype: An end of the junction does not agree with germline; a read error may underlie this. The chain is built from TRBV7-2 and TRBJ2-1; possible D gene TRBD2, 6 bases. Germline CDR1 is SGHTA and CDR2 is FQGNSA. The CDR3 has 15 amino acids. The CDR3, as DNA: TGTGCCAGCACCCTTAGGGACTCAACCTACAATGAGCGGTTCTTC. It encodes CASTLRDSTYNERFF.

The rearrangement links TRBV10-1 to TRBJ2-1; TRBD2 matches 7 bases. Germline CDR1 reads WNHNN; CDR2 reads SYGVQD (reference sequence). Unmatched junction bases numbered 10, after V lost 2 bases and J lost 9 bases. This CDR3 region has 15 residues. The CDR3 reads CASSERLASTSEQFF. The CDR3 DNA follows: TGCGCCAGCAGTGAGAGACTAGCCTCTACTAGTGAGCAGTTCTTC.

A word on this clonotype: Germline is not matched at one junction end, which may reflect a read error. V and J are TRBV7-8 and TRBJ2-1; the match to TRBD2 covers 8 bases. The germline V gene has CDR1 SGHVS and CDR2 FQNEAQ. This CDR3 comprises 15 residues. CDR3 region: CATSLAGGWYNEQFF. For the CDR3, the DNA is TGTGCCACCAGCTTGGCGGGGGGCTGGTACAATGAGCAGTTCTTC.